This is a list of T cell receptor beta chains from one sample in a study of cytomegalovirus exposure and HLA in healthy donors. TCRdb's table, derived via immunoSEQ multiplex PCR, lists solely in-frame clones and lacks some. This table has 65,000 or so clones, just under 95% appearing once. Source material: PBMCs. Receptors were obtained from a man younger than 35 in good health and CMV-seropositive. The CDR3 runs from the conserved cysteine through the conserved F or W.

CDR3 protein,V gene,J gene
CASSLNVGRETQYF,TRBV7-9,TRBJ2-5
CASSPYTSGFTDTQYF,TRBV18,TRBJ2-3
CASSPPDSEQYF,TRBV27,TRBJ2-7
CASTRASYNSPLHF,TRBV2,TRBJ1-6
CAWSRDSPYEQYF,TRBV30,TRBJ2-7
CASSLGGIQETQYF,TRBV7-9,TRBJ2-5
CASSVQGARTEAFF,TRBV6-4,TRBJ1-1
CASSSPAGGQETQYF,TRBV5-4,TRBJ2-5
CASSLAGSETQYF,TRBV5-6,TRBJ2-5
CASSTQGLNEQYF,TRBV19,TRBJ2-7
CASSLDRGGDQPQHF,TRBV19,TRBJ1-5
CASSQDRGNWGQYF,TRBV4-3,TRBJ2-7
CASSPKRTGRELQPQHF,TRBV19,TRBJ1-5